One and the same sample provided the 2 T cell receptor beta chains below, sequenced in a study of beta chain features in type 1 diabetes. All of the isolated RNA was reverse transcribed, so expressed TCRB transcripts were sequenced. Profiled with immunoSEQ multiplex PCR; TCRdb holds only in-frame clones, not every one. The table includes approximately 150,000 clones, roughly 10% detected once. Sequencing used central memory CD4+ T cells from blood. All receptors come from a woman aged 40 to 50 in good health.

This clone came up a few times. V is TRBV4-3 and J is TRBJ2-1; the match to TRBD1 covers 7 bases. CDR1 is LGHNA and CDR2 is YSLEER in the germline V gene. The V and J ends lost 6 bases and 0 bases, in that order; junction bases with no gene match: 8. The CDR3 length is 16 residues. The CDR3 reads CASSPGGSSSYNEQFF. The CDR3 DNA reads as TGCGCCAGCAGTCCAGGGGGATCCAGCTCCTACAATGAGCAGTTCTTC.

The chain carries TRBV29-1 and TRBJ1-4; D remains unclear. The V gene lost 4 bases and the J gene lost 8 bases, with 17 bases spanning the gap. CDR1 SQVTM and CDR2 ANQGSEA come from the germline V gene. CDR3 length equals 14 residues. The CDR3 protein is CSVGVTELREKLFF. The CDR3 region has the DNA TGCAGCGTTGGGGTCACGGAGCTTCGAGAAAAACTGTTTTTT.